This T cell receptor beta chain stems from a study of identical twins (dated by TCRdb to 2016 to 2017). Regarding the research as a whole: The study deep-sequenced TCR alpha and beta repertoires from monozygotic twins, unrelated adults of various ages and cord blood to test whether fetal clonotypes persist. To rule out contamination, replicate twin experiments were performed at different times with different library preparation protocols. Study-wide findings and limitations: In monozygotic twins, out-of-frame TCR alpha sharing was systematically underestimated by recombination models, although the models agreed with sharing between unrelated individuals. Compared with coincidental sharing between unrelated individuals, out-of-frame TCR alpha sequences shared between twins had an excess of sequences with low generation probability. Fewer insertions were carried by abundant cord blood beta clonotypes; a weaker similar trend was observed in young adult naive repertoires, while no such trend was observed in memory repertoires. In beta out-of-frame sequences, excess twin sharing was weaker, because having fewer shared sequences lowered the signal-to-noise ratio. Because the same donors could not be followed over many years, the conclusions depended on cross-sectional statistical analysis. Zero-insertion analyses could be partly confounded by invariant T cells such as MAIT and iNKT, although diverse VJ usage argued against such confounding for most clonotypes.

The method was 5' RACE. Instrument used: Illumina HiSeq 2000. Template switching added a universal primer binding site, and the final cDNA carried a unique molecular identifier that allowed TCR cDNA molecules to be counted accurately. First-strand cDNA for TCR alpha and beta chains was synthesized from specific primers in the conserved constant-segment region. To control for contamination, each cDNA library was double barcoded with a SMART-Mk sample barcode plus Illumina barcodes. TruSeq adapter sequences along with Illumina sample barcodes were introduced in two successive PCR steps. TCR alpha and beta cDNA libraries were sequenced on the Illumina HiSeq platform with custom primers. In the original analysis: MiGEC was used to process raw reads and extract unique molecular identifiers, and MiXCR was used to find CDR3 positions. For each individual, recombination models were inferred using an EM algorithm with the repgenHMM and IGoR tools. The tcR package in R was used for shared clonotype analysis, with sharing normalized by the product of cloneset sizes. To study raw recombination without the effects of thymic and clonal selection, out-of-frame nonproductive sequences were analyzed. TCRdb trimmed the raw reads at Q25, called clones with MiXCR and kept productive beta chains. Rows with one shared CDR3 protein collapse into an entry with the most common genes and DNA. The V and J calls follow TCRdb's processing rather than the paper's. This sample lists approximately 250,000 distinct CDR3 sequences; 6.5% were detected once. The ten largest clones take up 14% to 15% of the sample.

Every donor was a healthy Caucasian. The twin cohort comprised three pairs of female monozygotic twins, all aged roughly 18 to 29 years. Positive isolation kits from Invitrogen were used to isolate the CD4+ and CD8+ T cell populations. For this clonotype: No cognate antigen has been identified for it. Base-call qualities are not available, and no considerably larger clone is one nucleotide away.

Its CDR3 holds 14 amino acids, cysteine through phenylalanine. Just the 42-base CDR3 DNA is kept, in frame starting at base 1. Trimming leaves V shorter by 4 bases and J shorter by 3 bases, with the junction holding 8 bases beyond the gene matches. CDR1 and CDR2 are read off the germline V gene as SQVTM and ANQGSEA. These data also featured in a second study, about T cells expressing NK-cell markers. The second paper further reports: In sorted CD3+CD56+NKG2C+, CD3+CD56+NKG2C- and CD3+CD56-NKG2C+ T-cell subsets from several donors, TCR beta-chain repertoires were profiled. Most of the eight sequenced donors were HCMV-seropositive and one was HCMV-seronegative. To restrict sorting to alphabetaTCR-expressing T cells, an anti-gammadeltaTCR antibody was added in several experiments. In a handful of donors, the dominant CD3+CD56+NKG2C+ clonotypes were found to rank among the top 10 CD8+ clonotypes and to make up about 1.0-7.5% of CD8+ T cells. Those dominant clonotypes were again the most abundant among CD3+CD56-NKG2C+ cells in a few donors, at roughly 25-65%. Whether the expanded NKG2C-expressing T cell clones were specific for HCMV antigens remained unclear. The eight sequenced donors were randomly selected healthy volunteers, three men and five women. HCMV-specific IgG was detected in serum with a commercial ELISA kit to determine HCMV serostatus. Reads were demultiplexed and grouped by UMI with MIGEC, and clonotypes were assembled and quantified with MiTCR. To remove erroneous sequences, TCR cDNA sequences were retained only when supported by two or more reads. The tcR package was used for downstream repertoire analysis, and clonotypes were matched across fractions by CDR3 nucleotide sequence plus V segment. VDJmatch was used to annotate antigen specificity against VDJdb, with one amino acid substitution in CDR3 permitted.

The source is a woman aged 18-29 years in good health. This chain is built from TRBV29-1 and TRBJ2-7, and 8 bases in between align with TRBD1. Material: CD8+ T cells sorted from blood. The bases read TGCAGCGTTGTCGGGACAGGTATAAGCTACGAGCAGTACTTC. Protein translation: CSVVGTGISYEQYF.